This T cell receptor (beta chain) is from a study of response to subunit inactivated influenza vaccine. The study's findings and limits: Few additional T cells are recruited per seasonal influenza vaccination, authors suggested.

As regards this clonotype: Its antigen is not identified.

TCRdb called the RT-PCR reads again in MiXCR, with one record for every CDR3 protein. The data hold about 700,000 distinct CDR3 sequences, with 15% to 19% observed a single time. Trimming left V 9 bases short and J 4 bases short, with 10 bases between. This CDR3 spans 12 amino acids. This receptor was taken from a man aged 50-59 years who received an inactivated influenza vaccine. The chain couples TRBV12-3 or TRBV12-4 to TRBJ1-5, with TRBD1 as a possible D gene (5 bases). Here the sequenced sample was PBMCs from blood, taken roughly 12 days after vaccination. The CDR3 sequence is CASGQSNQPQHF. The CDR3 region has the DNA TGTGCCAGTGGACAATCTAATCAGCCCCAGCATTTT.